The 8 T cell receptor beta chains presented below share a single source sample, sequenced in a study of T cell repertoires in cytomegalovirus infection. These receptors are not linked to any known antigen. TCRdb reprocessed the reads via MiXCR and lists one record per CDR3 protein. The data contain roughly 920,000 distinct CDR3 sequences, around 32% of them singletons. Sample: cultured CD8+ T cells from PBMCs, taken from culture after CMV antigen stimulation. The receptors stem from a human donor in good health (CMV status not recorded). Some clones in this sample may be carry-over from other donors' samples.

This clonotype was recorded a few times. The rearrangement uses TRBV2 and TRBJ2-2; 13 positions agree with TRBD2. CDR1 is SNHLY and CDR2 is FYNNEI in the germline V gene. The ends lost 6 bases at V and 1 base at J; junction bases unmatched: 8. The CDR3 covers 18 residues. CDR3 residues: CASSGTSGATMNTGELFF. In nucleotides, the CDR3 is TGTGCCAGCAGCGGGACTAGCGGGGCGACCATGAACACCGGGGAGCTGTTTTTT. Variable domain in full (rest from reference TRBV2 and TRBJ2-2): EPEVTQTPSHQVTQMGQEVILRCVPISNHLYFYWYRQILGQKVEFLVSFYNNEISEKSEIFDDQFSVERPDGSNFTLKIRSTKLEDSAMYFCASSGTSGATMNTGELFFGEGSRLTVL.

V is TRBV27 and J is TRBJ2-5; 15 bases map to TRBD2. The length of the CDR3 is 18 residues. From germline, CDR1 is MNHEY and CDR2 SMNVEV (reference sequence). The J segment lost 2 bases and the V segment lost 5 bases, leaving 9 bases of the junction unmatched. Written as DNA, the CDR3 is TGTGCCAGCAGTCTCGGACTAGCGGGGGGGCCGCCTCAAGAGACCCAGTACTTC. As protein: CASSLGLAGGPPQETQYF.

CDR3 nucleotide sequence: TGTGCCAGCAGCAAGGGACTCGCCACCTATAATTCACCCCTCCACTTT. Translation: CASSKGLATYNSPLHF. J is TRBJ1-6 and V is TRBV6-1; TRBD1 might be the D (5 bases). V was clipped by 6 bases and J by 2 bases, with 14 bases between them. The CDR3 consists of 16 residues. Germline V gene sequence: CDR1 MNHNS, CDR2 SASEGT.

There are many counts of this clonotype. The chain has TRBV29-1 and TRBJ2-3; no firm D call. The length of the CDR3 is 12 residues. Germline V lookup: CDR1 SQVTM, CDR2 ANQGSEA. V was shortened by 0 bases and J by 4 bases, with 5 bases between the two germline ends. CDR3 nucleotides: TGCAGCGTTGAAGATCTGTCAGATACGCAGTATTTT. Protein: CSVEDLSDTQYF.

This clonotype was counted at least ten times. The rearrangement joins TRBV7-8 to TRBJ1-4; 7 bases are a match to TRBD1. The length of the CDR3 is 16 residues. The junction had 7 bases not matched to a gene; V was cut back by 2 bases and J by 4 bases. CDR1 and CDR2 from the germline V gene are SGHVS and FQNEAQ. CDR3 loop: CASSLIWDRSNEKLFF. CDR3 DNA sequence: TGTGCCAGCAGCTTAATTTGGGACAGAAGTAATGAAAAACTGTTTTTT.

The CDR3 DNA reads TGTGCCAGCAGTCTGTGGGGGGAGGGACACACTGAAGCTTTCTTT. This codes for CASSLWGEGHTEAFF. The chain couples TRBV11-2 to TRBJ1-1; tentative D call: TRBD1 (5 bases). Germline V gene data show CDR1 as SGHAT and CDR2 as FQNNGV. The length of the CDR3 is 15 residues. V dropped 6 bases and J dropped 3 bases, with 17 bases sitting between them.

The chain combines TRBV27 with TRBJ1-2; D not certain. There are 14 residues in the CDR3. The V end was cut by 5 bases, the J end by 2 bases, with 12 bases between. Germline lookup yields CDR1 MNHEY and CDR2 SMNVEV (reference sequence). The CDR3: CASSPQTKNYGYTF. CDR3 bases: TGTGCCAGCAGTCCCCAGACAAAGAACTATGGCTACACCTTC.

This clonotype has a count of ten or more. This chain links TRBV12-3 or TRBV12-4 with TRBJ2-7; TRBD2 might be the D (5 bases). The CDR3 loop spans 13 amino acids. The V and J ends lost 1 base and 5 bases respectively, with 9 bases between them. The CDR3 region is CASSLGPGNEQYV. In nucleotides, the CDR3 is TGTGCCAGCAGTTTAGGCCCCGGGAACGAGCAGTACGTC.